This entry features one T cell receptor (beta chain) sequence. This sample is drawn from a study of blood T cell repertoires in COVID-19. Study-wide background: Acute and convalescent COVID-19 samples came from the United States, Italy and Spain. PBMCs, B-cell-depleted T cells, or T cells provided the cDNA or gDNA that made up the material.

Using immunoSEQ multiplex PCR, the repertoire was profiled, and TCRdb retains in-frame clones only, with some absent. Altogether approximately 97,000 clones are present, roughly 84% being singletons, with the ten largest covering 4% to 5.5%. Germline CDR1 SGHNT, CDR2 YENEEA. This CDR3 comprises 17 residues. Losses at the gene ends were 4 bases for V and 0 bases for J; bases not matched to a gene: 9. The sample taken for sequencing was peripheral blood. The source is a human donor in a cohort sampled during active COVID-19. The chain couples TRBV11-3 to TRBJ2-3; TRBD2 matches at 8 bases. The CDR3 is CASSSHPGLASTDTQYF. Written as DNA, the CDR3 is TGTGCCAGCAGCTCCCACCCCGGACTAGCCAGCACAGATACGCAGTATTTT.